This is a list of T cell receptor beta chains from one sample in a study of Ad26.COV2.S vaccination and SARS-CoV-2 variants. The repertoire was sequenced with immunoSEQ multiplex PCR; TCRdb's copy has only in-frame clones and lacks some. The sample shows about 680,000 clones, approximately 88% of them seen only once. The input for sequencing was peripheral blood, taken in a trial of Ad26.COV2.S vaccine versus placebo. The receptors derive from a person between 18 and 60 years old who received the Ad26.COV2.S COVID-19 vaccine or a placebo. Each CDR3 is given with its conserved first and last residue. Fields, in order: J gene, D gene, clone size, V gene, CDR3 protein, CDR3 DNA. The D gene is left open where the match is weak. Clone size is shown for a subset of rows, as once, few, many or a class of expanded clone.

TRBJ2-1 | TRBD2 | NA | TRBV18 | CASSPLAGVGNEQFF | TGTGCCAGCTCACCTCTAGCGGGAGTGGGGAATGAGCAGTTCTTC
TRBJ1-3 | TRBD1 | NA | TRBV5-5 | CASSPGQGTGNTIYF | TGTGCCAGCAGCCCGGGACAGGGGACTGGAAACACCATATATTTT
TRBJ2-1 | NA | NA | TRBV6-1 | CASSDRTGGPANEQFF | TGTGCCAGCAGTGACAGGACGGGGGGCCCCGCCAATGAGCAGTTCTTC
TRBJ1-1 | NA | NA | TRBV12-3/TRBV12-4 | CASSFSGNTEAFF | TGTGCCAGCAGTTTTTCCGGAAACACTGAAGCTTTCTTT
TRBJ2-4 | NA | NA | TRBV5-4 | CASSLDGGIAKNIQYF | TGTGCCAGCAGCTTGGATGGGGGGATAGCCAAAAACATTCAGTACTTC
TRBJ1-4 | NA | NA | TRBV5-1 | CASSLDGNLREKLFF | TGCGCCAGCAGCTTGGACGGAAACCTCCGGGAAAAACTGTTTTTT
TRBJ2-7 | TRBD2 | few | TRBV5-1 | CASSSIPGLATYEQYF | TGCGCCAGCAGCTCAATCCCGGGACTAGCGACCTACGAGCAGTACTTC
TRBJ1-6 | NA | NA | TRBV5-1 | CASSLDSYNSPLHF | TGCGCCAGCAGCTTGGATTCCTATAATTCACCCCTCCACTTT
TRBJ1-6 | TRBD1 | NA | TRBV11-2 | CASGTVNSPLHF | TGTGCCAGCGGGACAGTTAATTCACCCCTCCACTTT
TRBJ1-1 | NA | once | TRBV10-3 | CAISEGRGRGLTEAFF | TGTGCCATCAGTGAAGGGAGGGGAAGAGGTCTCACTGAAGCTTTCTTT
TRBJ2-2 | NA | NA | TRBV19 | CASSNTGELFF | TGTGCCAGTAGTAACACCGGGGAGCTGTTTTTT
TRBJ2-7 | NA | once | TRBV2 | CASNRDNAYEQYF | TGTGCCAGCAATAGGGACAACGCCTACGAGCAGTACTTC
TRBJ2-4 | NA | NA | TRBV3-1/TRBV3-2 | CASSQPAAIQYF | TGTGCCAGCAGCCAACCAGCGGCCATTCAGTACTTC
TRBJ1-2 | NA | NA | TRBV10-3 | CAISGGLGAYGYTF | TGTGCCATCAGTGGGGGACTGGGTGCCTATGGCTACACCTTC
TRBJ1-3 | NA | few | TRBV4-1 | CASSQLDLFVSGNTIYF | TGCGCCAGCAGCCAACTTGACCTCTTTGTCTCCGGAAACACCATATATTTT
TRBJ2-7 | NA | NA | TRBV12-3/TRBV12-4 | CASSPSSHEQYF | TGTGCCAGCAGTCCTTCGAGCCACGAGCAGTACTTC
TRBJ2-3 | NA | NA | TRBV5-5 | CASSILSRTGTDTQYF | TGTGCCAGCAGCATCTTATCTCGGACAGGCACAGATACGCAGTATTTT
TRBJ2-7 | NA | NA | TRBV27 | CASSHGQPYEQYF | TGTGCCAGCAGCCATGGGCAGCCCTACGAGCAGTACTTC
TRBJ2-1 | TRBD1 | NA | TRBV6-5 | CASSYRDRGTVEQFF | TGTGCCAGCAGTTACAGGGACAGGGGAACGGTTGAGCAGTTCTTC
TRBJ2-2 | NA | NA | TRBV29-1 | CSVWLRVAGELFF | TGCAGCGTTTGGTTAAGAGTGGCCGGGGAGCTGTTTTTT
TRBJ2-1 | TRBD1 | NA | TRBV15 | CATRQGANPLYNEQFF | TGTGCCACCCGACAGGGGGCGAATCCTCTCTACAATGAGCAGTTCTTC
TRBJ1-5 | NA | NA | TRBV7-2 | CASSLLHGEPQHF | TGTGCCAGCAGCCTTTTGCACGGAGAGCCCCAGCATTTT
TRBJ2-1 | TRBD1 | NA | TRBV24-1 | CATSDRQGAGKNEQFF | TGTGCCACCAGTGATCGACAGGGGGCAGGAAAAAATGAGCAGTTCTTC
TRBJ2-7 | NA | NA | TRBV11-3 | CASSLDSTGNYEQYF | TGTGCCAGCAGCTTAGATAGCACGGGGAACTACGAGCAGTACTTC
TRBJ1-6 | NA | NA | TRBV30 | CAWSVGGFNSPLHF | TGTGCCTGGAGTGTTGGTGGCTTTAATTCACCCCTCCACTTT
TRBJ2-7 | TRBD1 | NA | TRBV5-4 | CASSIGTGTWNEQYF | TGTGCCAGCAGCATCGGGACAGGGACGTGGAACGAGCAGTACTTC
TRBJ1-4 | TRBD1 | NA | TRBV30 | CAYQGTVNEKLFF | TGTGCCTACCAGGGGACAGTAAATGAAAAACTGTTTTTT
TRBJ1-1 | NA | NA | TRBV7-6 | CASSLLFGVENTEAFF | TGTGCCAGCAGCTTATTGTTCGGCGTGGAGAACACTGAAGCTTTCTTT
TRBJ1-1 | NA | NA | TRBV19 | CASNPTVLNTEAFF | TGTGCCAGTAACCCGACTGTCCTGAACACTGAAGCTTTCTTT
TRBJ2-2 | TRBD2 | NA | TRBV10-3 | CAISDRTSRAGELFF | TGTGCCATCAGTGACCGGACTAGCCGCGCCGGGGAGCTGTTTTTT
TRBJ2-1 | NA | NA | TRBV29-1 | CSVPGVNEQFF | TGCAGCGTCCCGGGCGTCAATGAGCAGTTCTTC
TRBJ1-6 | NA | once | TRBV6-5 | CAANRNTDSPLHF | TGTGCCGCAAACAGGAATACGGACTCACCCCTCCACTTT
TRBJ1-5 | NA | NA | TRBV6-5 | CASSYSGYQPQHF | TGTGCCAGCAGTTACTCAGGTTATCAGCCCCAGCATTTT
TRBJ2-1 | TRBD2 | NA | TRBV14 | CASSRSRLAGYNEQFF | TGTGCCAGCAGCCGTTCCCGACTAGCGGGTTACAATGAGCAGTTCTTC
TRBJ2-4 | NA | NA | TRBV6-5 | CASSLIQSKNIQYF | TGTGCCAGCAGTTTGATACAGTCAAAAAACATTCAGTACTTC